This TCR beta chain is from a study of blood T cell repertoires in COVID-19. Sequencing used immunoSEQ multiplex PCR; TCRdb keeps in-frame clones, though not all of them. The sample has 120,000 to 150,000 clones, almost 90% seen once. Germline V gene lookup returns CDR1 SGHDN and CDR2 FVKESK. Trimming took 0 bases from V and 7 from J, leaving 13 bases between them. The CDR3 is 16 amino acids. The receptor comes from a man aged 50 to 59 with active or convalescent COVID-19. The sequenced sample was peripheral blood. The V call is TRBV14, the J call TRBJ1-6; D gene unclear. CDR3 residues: CASSQDKRRVNSPLHF. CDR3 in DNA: TGTGCCAGCAGCCAAGATAAGCGACGGGTAAATTCACCCCTCCACTTT.